This passage covers 28 T cell receptor beta chains from one sample sequenced in a study of metastatic and nonmetastatic thyroid tumors. Using MiXCR, TCRdb re-called clones from the PCR reads. The repertoire holds more than 15,000 clones, around 17% seen once, with approximately 17% in the top ten. All patients were treatment-naive before thyroid surgery. Sequencing was carried out using blood. Source of these receptors: a male donor with papillary thyroid cancer or a benign thyroid nodule (not recorded which). Some clones in this sample may be carry-over from other donors' samples.

Points on this clone: An end of the junction does not agree with germline; a read error may underlie this. The CDR3 is CSIGHTGNTMYF. The CDR3 DNA follows: TGCAGTATAGGACACACTGGAAACACCATGTATTTT. V gene TRBV20-1 combines with J gene TRBJ1-3, with a possible D match to TRBD1 (5 bases). The length of the CDR3 is 12 residues. Germline CDR1 reads DFQATT; CDR2 reads SNEGSKA (reference sequence).

This clone has a count of ten or more. This sequence joins TRBV28 and TRBJ1-5; no firm D call. The V gene lost 4 bases and the J gene lost 3 bases, with 7 bases spanning the gap. CDR1 MDHEN and CDR2 SYDVKM come from the germline V gene. This CDR3 is built from 13 residues. CDR3 protein: CASSSRANQPQHF. DNA of the CDR3: TGTGCCAGCAGTTCCAGAGCCAATCAGCCCCAGCATTTT.

At least ten counts were recorded for this clone. A much larger clone is a single base away; this may be a read error. This rearrangement joins TRBV6-5 to TRBJ2-3; D may match TRBD1 or TRBD2 (5 bases each). The CDR3 consists of 16 residues. Germline V CDR1 and CDR2: MNHEY, SVGAGI. The CDR3 protein is CAGSYLGQLGVDTQYF. CDR3 coding DNA: TGTGCCGGCAGTTACCTGGGCCAATTGGGGGTGGATACGCAGTATTTT.

This clone has ten or more counts. The gene calls are TRBV19 and TRBJ1-5, with a possible D match to TRBD1 (5 bases). This CDR3 has 15 amino acids. Germline CDR1 is LNHDA and CDR2 is SQIVND (reference sequence). Trimming pared 0 bases from V and 6 bases from J, leaving 12 bases between. The CDR3 is CASSIDLGGVQPQHF. Written as DNA, the CDR3 is TGTGCCAGTAGTATAGATCTTGGAGGGGTTCAGCCCCAGCATTTT.

Turning to this clone: A much larger clone sits a single nucleotide away, making a read error possible. This chain joins TRBV7-6 and TRBJ2-4; D unresolved. Trimming cost V 5 bases and J 3 bases, with 11 bases left between them. The CDR3 runs 14 residues. Germline V gives CDR1 SGHVS, CDR2 FNYEAQ. CDR3 amino acids: CASSSLGGKNIQYF. The CDR3 nucleotides read TGTGCCAGCAGCAGCTTGGGTGGCAAAAACATTCAGTACTTC.

CDR3 region: CASSSETGGETQYF. CDR3 sequence (DNA): TGTGCCAGCAGCTCCGAAACAGGTGGGGAGACCCAGTACTTC. The chain joins TRBV13 to TRBJ2-5; D may be TRBD1 (5 bases). CDR1 PRHDT and CDR2 FYEKMQ come from the germline V gene (reference sequence). The germline V and J ends were trimmed by 4 bases and 5 bases, with 14 bases remaining between them. This CDR3 spans 14 amino acids. Full variable domain (missing parts from reference TRBV13 and TRBJ2-5): AAGVIQSPRHLIKEKRETATLKCYPIPRHDTVYWYQQGPGQDPQFLISFYEKMQSDKGSIPDRFSAQQFSDYHSELNMSSLELGDSALYFCASSSETGGETQYFGPGTRLLVL.

This clone was recorded many times. This chain uses TRBV19 with TRBJ1-2, with D perhaps TRBD1 (6 bases). V dropped 3 bases and J dropped 6 bases, with 11 bases sitting between them. Germline V CDR1 and CDR2: LNHDA, SQIVND (reference sequence). CDR3 length: 13 amino acids. The DNA of the CDR3 is TGTGCCAGTAGTATCAAACAGGGAGATGGCTACACCTTC. Its protein product is CASSIKQGDGYTF. Complete variable domain (other parts from reference TRBV19 and TRBJ1-2): DGGITQSPKYLFRKEGQNVTLSCEQNLNHDAMYWYRQDPGQGLRLIYYSQIVNDFQKGDIAEGYSVSREKKESFPLTVTSAQKNPTAFYLCASSIKQGDGYTFGSGTRLTVV.

This clone was recorded at least ten times. The chain's CDR3 is CASSGSLGLGTDTQYF. The CDR3 coding sequence is TGCGCCAGCAGCGGCAGCTTGGGGCTTGGTACAGATACGCAGTATTTT. This chain uses TRBV5-1 with TRBJ2-3; D perhaps matches TRBD1 (5 bases). V lost 4 bases, J lost 3 bases, and 18 bases lay in between. The CDR3 loop spans 16 amino acids. Germline assignment: CDR1 SGHRS and CDR2 YFSETQ.

Written as DNA, the CDR3 is TGTGCCAGCAGCTTCGGCTGGGGCGGCTACGAGCAGTACTTC. Protein product: CASSFGWGGYEQYF. The V gene is TRBV11-2, the J gene TRBJ2-7; D possibly corresponds to TRBD1 (5 bases). Trimming left V 3 bases short and J 3 bases short, with 12 bases between. The germline V gene has CDR1 SGHAT and CDR2 FQNNGV. The CDR3 has 14 residues.

The chain employs TRBV6-4 and TRBJ2-3; D not certain. In germline, CDR1 is MRHNA, CDR2 SNTAGT. There are 14 residues in the CDR3. V lost 5 bases and J lost 0, with 9 bases in between. The CDR3 region has the DNA TGTGCCAGCAGTCGGACCAGTAGCACAGATACGCAGTATTTT. Amino acid sequence: CASSRTSSTDTQYF.

This clone showed up many times. The chain uses TRBV10-1 and TRBJ2-3; 13 bases match TRBD2. V gave up 2 bases and J gave up 6 bases; unmatched junction bases: 5. The CDR3 extends over 16 amino acids. Per the germline V gene, CDR1 is WNHNN and CDR2 is SYGVQD (reference sequence). Written as DNA, the CDR3 is TGCGCCAGCAGTGAGGGACTAGCGGGAGTTTCGGATACGCAGTATTTT. This codes for CASSEGLAGVSDTQYF.

By proportion, this clone is medium-sized. V and J are TRBV11-2 and TRBJ2-7, with TRBD2 matching over 8 bases. Trimming removed 2 bases from V and 7 bases from J; junction bases left unmatched: 10. Germline V gives CDR1 SGHAT, CDR2 FQNNGV. The CDR3 is 15 residues long. The CDR3 DNA reads TGTGCCAGCAGCTTATTCCAGGGGACTAGTGGGGAGCAGTACTTC. Translating gives CASSLFQGTSGEQYF.

This clone was seen many times. V is TRBV20-1 and J is TRBJ2-5; a possible D gene is TRBD2 (6 bases). V gave up 6 bases and J gave up 4 bases, with 15 bases separating them. The CDR3 is 13 amino acids. Germline loops: CDR1 DFQATT, CDR2 SNEGSKA (reference sequence). The CDR3 DNA reads as TGCAGTGCCATGGGGGGAGGAACAGAGACCCAGTACTTC. It is translated as CSAMGGGTETQYF.

This clone was observed many times. The gene calls are TRBV5-6 and TRBJ2-7; D may be TRBD2 (6 bases). Trimming took 2 bases from V and 2 from J, leaving 14 bases between them. The CDR3 runs to 15 residues. From germline, CDR1 is SGHDT and CDR2 YYEEEE. CDR3 sequence reads: CASSFSGLWAYEQYF. DNA for the CDR3: TGTGCCAGCAGCTTCTCTGGACTATGGGCCTACGAGCAGTACTTC.

This clone was counted many times. The chain combines TRBV7-8 with TRBJ1-5; D is possibly TRBD1 (6 bases). Per the germline V gene, CDR1 is SGHVS and CDR2 is FQNEAQ. V was trimmed by 5 bases and J by 1 base, leaving 12 bases between them. The CDR3 has 15 amino acids. CDR3 loop: CASSIHRVSNQPQHF. The DNA for the CDR3 is TGTGCCAGCAGCATTCACAGGGTGAGCAATCAGCCCCAGCATTTT.

Sample share makes this clone medium-sized (0.01 to 0.1%). This rearrangement joins TRBV11-3 to TRBJ2-7; 7 bases are a match to TRBD1. CDR3 size: 14 residues. Looked up from germline, CDR1 is SGHNT and CDR2 is YENEEA. V dropped 5 bases and J dropped 5; count of bases not matched to a gene: 9. As DNA, the CDR3 is TGTGCCAGCAGCCCAGGCGTCGGGACAGACGAGCAGTACTTC. Translation gives CASSPGVGTDEQYF.

Relative to its sample, this clone is medium-sized. The chain combines TRBV12-3 or TRBV12-4 with TRBJ2-7; TRBD1 matches 10 bases. V was pared by 3 bases and J by 5 bases, with 1 base of the junction left unmatched. The CDR3 spans 13 residues. The CDR3 sequence is CASSFDRGHEQYF. The CDR3 DNA is TGTGCCAGCAGTTTTGACAGGGGGCACGAGCAGTACTTC.

By sample share, this clone is medium-sized (0.01 to 0.1%). The chain employs TRBV6-1 and TRBJ2-7; maybe TRBD2 (5 bases). V lost 8 bases and J lost 7, with 15 bases in between. The germline CDR1 and CDR2 sequences are MNHNS and SASEGT. This CDR3 is built from 12 residues. The CDR3 nucleotides are TGTGCCAGCTTCGCCCCGGAGCGGGAGCAGTACTTC. Translation gives CASFAPEREQYF.

This clone was found many times. V and J are TRBV5-6 and TRBJ2-7, with 10 nucleotides matching TRBD1. The CDR3 has 14 residues. Germline CDR1 SGHDT, CDR2 YYEEEE. V trimming: 6 bases; J trimming: 2 bases; junction bases outside the gene matches: 5. The CDR3 region is CASNPGQGAYEQYF. The CDR3 region has the DNA TGTGCCAGCAATCCAGGACAGGGGGCCTACGAGCAGTACTTC.

This clone qualifies as medium-sized. The chain joins TRBV11-3 to TRBJ2-1; D unclear. The CDR3 spans 17 residues. Germline CDR1 is SGHNT and CDR2 is YENEEA. V lost 1 base to trimming and J lost 7 bases, with 20 bases between them. CDR3 region: CASSLGRQTVVGNEQFF. CDR3 in DNA: TGTGCCAGCAGCTTAGGAAGGCAGACTGTAGTGGGTAATGAGCAGTTCTTC.

In its sample, this clone was seen many times. This chain links TRBV7-2 with TRBJ2-7; D is possibly TRBD2 (6 bases). Germline-derived CDR1 and CDR2 are SGHTA and FQGNSA. V gave up 3 bases and J gave up 2 bases, with 14 bases separating them. The CDR3 length is 15 residues. In DNA, the CDR3 is TGTGCCAGCAGCTTTCGAGCGGGTCTCCCCTACGAGCAGTACTTC. Its protein product is CASSFRAGLPYEQYF.

This clone was seen at least ten times. The chain couples TRBV28 to TRBJ2-3, with TRBD1 as a possible D gene (6 bases). The CDR3 has 15 amino acids. The ends were cut back, 1 base at V and 2 bases at J, with 10 bases in the middle. Germline CDR1 is MDHEN and CDR2 is SYDVKM. Here the CDR3 reads CASSLLDRNTDTQYF. The CDR3 bases are TGTGCCAGCAGTTTATTGGACAGAAACACAGATACGCAGTATTTT.

In its sample, this clone is medium-sized (0.01 to 0.1%). The rearrangement joins TRBV4-3 to TRBJ2-7; D is unclear. CDR3 size: 13 residues. From germline, CDR1 is LGHNA and CDR2 YSLEER. V lost 4 bases, J lost 4 bases, and 11 bases lay in between. Here the CDR3 DNA reads TGCGCCAGCAGCCCCGGAGACGATTACGAGCAGTACTTC. Its translation is CASSPGDDYEQYF.

This clone was observed many times. This rearrangement joins TRBV6-1 to TRBJ1-3; 7 bases fit TRBD1. J lost 4 bases, V lost 4 bases, and 7 bases had no gene match. This CDR3 contains 15 residues. The germline gives CDR1 MNHNS, CDR2 SASEGT. DNA of the CDR3: TGTGCCAGCAGTGTGGGACAGAGAAAAGGAAACACCATATATTTT. This codes for CASSVGQRKGNTIYF.

This clone appeared many times. The V call is TRBV5-1, the J call TRBJ2-1; D call uncertain. The V gene lost 5 bases and the J gene lost 9 bases, with 9 bases spanning the gap. Germline V gives CDR1 SGHRS, CDR2 YFSETQ. The CDR3 has 11 residues. The CDR3 is CASSYAGEQFF. As DNA, the CDR3 is TGCGCCAGCAGTTATGCCGGTGAGCAGTTCTTC.

This clone was picked up many times. This chain links TRBV7-2 with TRBJ2-3; the match to TRBD2 covers 7 bases. V lost 4 bases and J lost 7; bases outside the gene matches: 11. The CDR3 has 15 amino acids. CDR1 is SGHTA and CDR2 is FQGNSA in the germline V gene. The CDR3 coding sequence is TGTGCCAGCAGCTCGGGGAGGGCGGGGCGGCATACGCAGTATTTT. This codes for CASSSGRAGRHTQYF.

The chain recombines TRBV20-1 with TRBJ2-1, with TRBD1 matching 8 bases. Germline lookup yields CDR1 DFQATT and CDR2 SNEGSKA (reference sequence). This CDR3 spans 15 amino acids. The ends lost 1 base at V and 7 bases at J; junction bases unmatched: 9. CDR3 sequence (DNA): TGCAGTGCTAGAGGTTGGCAGGGGGCTTGGAATGAGCAGTTCTTC. Protein product: CSARGWQGAWNEQFF.

The J gene is TRBJ1-6, the V gene TRBV20-1, with TRBD1 identical over 10 bases. Germline CDR1 reads DFQATT; CDR2 reads SNEGSKA (reference sequence). This CDR3 has 13 residues. Trimming at V came to 5 bases and at J to 8 bases, leaving 3 bases not matched to a gene. CDR3 residues: CSALDRGDSPLHF. The DNA for the CDR3 is TGCAGTGCTCTGGACAGGGGGGATTCACCCCTCCACTTT.